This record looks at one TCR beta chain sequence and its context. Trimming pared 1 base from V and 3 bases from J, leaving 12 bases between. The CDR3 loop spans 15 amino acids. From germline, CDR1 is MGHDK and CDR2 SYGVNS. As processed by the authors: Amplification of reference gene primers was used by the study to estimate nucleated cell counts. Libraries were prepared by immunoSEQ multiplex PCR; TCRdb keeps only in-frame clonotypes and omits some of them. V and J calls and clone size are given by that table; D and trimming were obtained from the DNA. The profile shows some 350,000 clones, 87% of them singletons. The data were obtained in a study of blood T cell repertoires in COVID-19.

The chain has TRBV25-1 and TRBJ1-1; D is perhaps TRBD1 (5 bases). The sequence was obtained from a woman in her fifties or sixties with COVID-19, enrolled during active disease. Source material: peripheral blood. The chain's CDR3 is CASSEWGGRYTEAFF. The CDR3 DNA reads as TGTGCCAGCAGTGAATGGGGGGGTAGGTACACTGAAGCTTTCTTT.